This TCR beta chain was recovered during a study of blood T cell repertoires in COVID-19. On the study more broadly: COVID-19 samples collected from the United States, Italy and Spain covered acute and convalescent phases.

Original analysis: For nucleated cells, counts were estimated from reference gene primer amplification. Clones were read by immunoSEQ multiplex PCR, and TCRdb kept only the in-frame ones, dropping some. The DNA gave D and trimming, while V, J and clone size come from that table. The sample gives approximately 150,000 clones, 85% to 90% of which show up once; about an eighth is in the top ten. CDR3 length equals 17 residues. The V gene lost 2 bases and the J gene lost 5 bases, with 21 bases spanning the gap. Germline values: CDR1 MGHRA, CDR2 YSYEKL. One Seattle source followed patients from active infection through their disease course.

The sequenced material came from peripheral blood. The chain employs TRBV4-1 and TRBJ2-5, with TRBD2 as a possible D gene (6 bases). The TCR originated in a man between 18 and 29 years old with COVID-19, enrolled during active disease. CDR3 in DNA: TGCGCCAGCAGCCAAAAACCCCCGGCAGGAGGGAAGGAGACCCAGTACTTC. It yields the protein CASSQKPPAGGKETQYF.